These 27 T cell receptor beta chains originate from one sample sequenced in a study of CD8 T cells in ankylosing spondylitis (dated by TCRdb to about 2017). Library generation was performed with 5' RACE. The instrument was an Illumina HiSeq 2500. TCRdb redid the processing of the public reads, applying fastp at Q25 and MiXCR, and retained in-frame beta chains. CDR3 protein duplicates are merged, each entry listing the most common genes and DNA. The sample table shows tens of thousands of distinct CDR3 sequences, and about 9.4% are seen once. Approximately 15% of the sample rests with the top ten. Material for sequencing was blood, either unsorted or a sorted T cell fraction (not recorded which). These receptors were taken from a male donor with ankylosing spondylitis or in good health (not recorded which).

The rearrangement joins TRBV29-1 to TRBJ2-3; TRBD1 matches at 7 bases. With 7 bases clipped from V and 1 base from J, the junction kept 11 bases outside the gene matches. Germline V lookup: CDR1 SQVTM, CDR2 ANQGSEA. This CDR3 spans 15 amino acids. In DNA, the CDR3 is TGCAGCGCTACTGCCGGGACAGAATGCACAGATACGCAGTATTTT. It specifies CSATAGTECTDTQYF.

CDR3 DNA sequence: TGTGCCAGCAGCGTAGTTGGGACTAGTTCTGATACGCAGTATTTT. Protein sequence: CASSVVGTSSDTQYF. This rearrangement joins TRBV9 to TRBJ2-3, with 8 bases matching TRBD2. Trimming removed 0 bases from V and 6 bases from J; junction bases left unmatched: 6. Germline CDR1 reads SGDLS; CDR2 reads YYNGEE. The CDR3 is 15 amino acids.

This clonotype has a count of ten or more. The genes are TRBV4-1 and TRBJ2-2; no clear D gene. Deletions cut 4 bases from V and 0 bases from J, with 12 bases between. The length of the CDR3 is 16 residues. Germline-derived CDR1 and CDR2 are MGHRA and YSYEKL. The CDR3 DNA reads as TGCGCCAGCAGCCTTTACAAGCCTTCGAACACCGGGGAGCTGTTTTTT. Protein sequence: CASSLYKPSNTGELFF.

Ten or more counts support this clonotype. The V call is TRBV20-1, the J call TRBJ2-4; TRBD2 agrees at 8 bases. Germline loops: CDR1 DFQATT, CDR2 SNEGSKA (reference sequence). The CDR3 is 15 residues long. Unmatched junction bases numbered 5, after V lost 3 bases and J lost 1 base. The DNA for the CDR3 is TGCAGTGCTAGTACGGGGGGGAAGGCCAAAAACATTCAGTACTTC. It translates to CSASTGGKAKNIQYF.

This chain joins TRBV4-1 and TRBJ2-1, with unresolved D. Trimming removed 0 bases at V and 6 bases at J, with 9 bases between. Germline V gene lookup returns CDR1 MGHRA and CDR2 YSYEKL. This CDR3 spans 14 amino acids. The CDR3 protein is CASSQEGASNEQFF. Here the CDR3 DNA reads TGCGCCAGCAGCCAAGAAGGAGCTAGCAATGAGCAGTTCTTC.

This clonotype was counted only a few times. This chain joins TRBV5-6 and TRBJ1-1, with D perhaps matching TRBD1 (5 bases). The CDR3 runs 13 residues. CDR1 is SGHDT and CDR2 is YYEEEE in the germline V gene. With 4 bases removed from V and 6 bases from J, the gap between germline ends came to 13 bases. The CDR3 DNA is TGTGCCAGCAGCCCCGGGGCCTACTCTGAAGCTTTCTTT. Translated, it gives CASSPGAYSEAFF. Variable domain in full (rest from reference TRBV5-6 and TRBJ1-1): DAGVTQSPTHLIKTRGQQVTLRCSPKSGHDTVSWYQQALGQGPQFIFQYYEEEERQRGNFPDRFSGHQFPNYSSELNVNALLLGDSALYLCASSPGAYSEAFFGQGTRLTVV.

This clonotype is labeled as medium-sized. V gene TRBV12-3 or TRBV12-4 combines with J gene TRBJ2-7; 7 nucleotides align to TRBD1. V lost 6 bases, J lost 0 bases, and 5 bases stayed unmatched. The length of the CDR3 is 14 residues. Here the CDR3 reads CASSSGQNSYEQYF. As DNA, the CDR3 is TGTGCCAGCAGCTCGGGACAGAACTCCTACGAGCAGTACTTC.

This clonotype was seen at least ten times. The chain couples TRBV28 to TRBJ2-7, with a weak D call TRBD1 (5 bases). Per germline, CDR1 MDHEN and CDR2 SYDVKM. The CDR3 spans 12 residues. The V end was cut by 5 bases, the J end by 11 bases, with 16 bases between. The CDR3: CASSLTALGKYF. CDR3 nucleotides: TGTGCCAGCAGTCTGACAGCCCTCGGCAAGTACTTC. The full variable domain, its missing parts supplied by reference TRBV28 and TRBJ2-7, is DVKVTQSSRYLVKRTGEKVFLECVQDMDHENMFWYRQDPGLGLRLIYFSYDVKMKEKGDIPEGYSVSREKKERFSLILESASTNQTSMYLCASSLTALGKYFGPGTRLTVT.

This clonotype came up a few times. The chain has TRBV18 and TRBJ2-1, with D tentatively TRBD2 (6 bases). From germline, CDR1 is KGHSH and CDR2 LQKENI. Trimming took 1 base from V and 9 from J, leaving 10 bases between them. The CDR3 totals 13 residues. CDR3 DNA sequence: TGTGCCAGCTCACCACGTAATAGCGGTGAGCAGTTCTTC. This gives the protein CASSPRNSGEQFF.

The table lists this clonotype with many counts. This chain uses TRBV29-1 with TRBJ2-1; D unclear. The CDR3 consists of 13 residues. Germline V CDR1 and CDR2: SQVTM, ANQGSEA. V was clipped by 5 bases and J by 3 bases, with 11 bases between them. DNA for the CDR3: TGCAGCGTTCGGAGCGAGAACTACAATGAGCAGTTCTTC. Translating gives CSVRSENYNEQFF.

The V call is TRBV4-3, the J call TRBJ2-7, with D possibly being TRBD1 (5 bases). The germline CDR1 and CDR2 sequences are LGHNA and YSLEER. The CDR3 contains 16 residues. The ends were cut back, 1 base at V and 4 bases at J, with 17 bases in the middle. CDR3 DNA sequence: TGCGCCAGCAGCCAAGTGGTGACAGCCCCAAGGTACGAGCAGTACTTC. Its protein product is CASSQVVTAPRYEQYF.

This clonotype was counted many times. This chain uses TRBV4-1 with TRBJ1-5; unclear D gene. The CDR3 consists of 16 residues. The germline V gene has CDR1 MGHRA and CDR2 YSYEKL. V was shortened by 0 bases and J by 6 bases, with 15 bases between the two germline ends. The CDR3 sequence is CASSQDLEGFSQPQHF. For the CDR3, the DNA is TGCGCCAGCAGCCAAGATCTGGAAGGCTTCAGTCAGCCCCAGCATTTT.

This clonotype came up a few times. Here the CDR3 reads CASSPSRGAPVEAFF. The CDR3 coding sequence is TGTGCCAGCTCACCTTCCCGGGGGGCCCCGGTTGAAGCTTTCTTT. The V and J genes are TRBV18 and TRBJ1-1; D possibly corresponds to TRBD1 (6 bases). Deletions cut 3 bases from V and 7 bases from J, with 18 bases between. Germline values: CDR1 KGHSH, CDR2 LQKENI. The CDR3 runs 15 residues.

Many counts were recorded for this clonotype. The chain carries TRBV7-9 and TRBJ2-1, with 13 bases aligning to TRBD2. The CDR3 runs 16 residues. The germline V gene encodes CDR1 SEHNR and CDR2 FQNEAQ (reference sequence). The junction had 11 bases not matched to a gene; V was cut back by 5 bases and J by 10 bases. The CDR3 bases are TGTGCCAGCAGCCCGATACTAGCGGGAGGGATACTGGAGCAGTTCTTC. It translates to CASSPILAGGILEQFF.

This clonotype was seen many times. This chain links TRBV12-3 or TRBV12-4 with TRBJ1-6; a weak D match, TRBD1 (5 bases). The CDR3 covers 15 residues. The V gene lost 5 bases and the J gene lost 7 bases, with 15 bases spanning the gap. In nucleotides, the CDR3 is TGTGCCAGCAGTCCGACCGGGACGGGAAATTCACCCCTCCACTTT. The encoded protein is CASSPTGTGNSPLHF.

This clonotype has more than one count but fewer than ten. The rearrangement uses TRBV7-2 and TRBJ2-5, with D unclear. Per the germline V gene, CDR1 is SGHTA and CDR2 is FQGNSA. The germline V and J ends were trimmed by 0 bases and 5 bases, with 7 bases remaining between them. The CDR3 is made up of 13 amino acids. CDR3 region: CASSLAQSETQYF. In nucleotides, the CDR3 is TGTGCCAGCAGCTTAGCTCAATCGGAGACCCAGTACTTC.

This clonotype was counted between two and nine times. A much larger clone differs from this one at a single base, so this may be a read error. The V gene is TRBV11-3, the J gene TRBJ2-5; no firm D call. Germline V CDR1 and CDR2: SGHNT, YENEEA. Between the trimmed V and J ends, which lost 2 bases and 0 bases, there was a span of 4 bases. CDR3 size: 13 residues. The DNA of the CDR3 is TGTGCCAGCAGCTTAAGCTACCAAGAGACCCAGTACTTC. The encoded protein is CASSLSYQETQYF.

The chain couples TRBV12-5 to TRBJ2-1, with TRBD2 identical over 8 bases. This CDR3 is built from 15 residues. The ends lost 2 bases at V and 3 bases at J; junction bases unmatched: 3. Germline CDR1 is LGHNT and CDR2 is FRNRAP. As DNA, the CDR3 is TGTGCTAGTGGTTTGATAGCGGGAAACTACAATGAGCAGTTCTTC. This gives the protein CASGLIAGNYNEQFF.

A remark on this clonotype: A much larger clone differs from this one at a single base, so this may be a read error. The CDR3 loop is CACSVGTGFKETQYF. The CDR3 nucleotides read TGTGCCTGCAGCGTTGGGACAGGGTTTAAGGAGACCCAGTACTTC. V and J are TRBV7-6 and TRBJ2-5, with 9 bases lining up with TRBD1. The CDR3 runs 15 residues. CDR1 and CDR2 (germline): SGHVS, FNYEAQ. Based on the CDR3 plus reference TRBV7-6 and TRBJ2-5, the full variable domain is GAGVSQSPRYKVTKRGQDVALRCDPISGHVSLYWYRQALGQGPEFLTYFNYEAQQDKSGLPNDRFSAERPEGSISTLTIQRTEQRDSAMYRCACSVGTGFKETQYFGPGTRLLVL.

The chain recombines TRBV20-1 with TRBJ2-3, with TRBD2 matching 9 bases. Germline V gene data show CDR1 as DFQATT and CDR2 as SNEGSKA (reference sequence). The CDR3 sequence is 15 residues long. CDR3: CFASLGTSSADTQYF. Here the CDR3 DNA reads TGCTTTGCTAGCCTCGGGACTAGCTCCGCAGATACGCAGTATTTT.

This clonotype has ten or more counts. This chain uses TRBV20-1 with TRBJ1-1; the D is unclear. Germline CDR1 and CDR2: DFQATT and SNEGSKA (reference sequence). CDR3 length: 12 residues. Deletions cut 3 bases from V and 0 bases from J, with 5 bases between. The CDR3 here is CSASGVNTEAFF. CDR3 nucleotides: TGCAGTGCTAGTGGGGTGAACACTGAAGCTTTCTTT.

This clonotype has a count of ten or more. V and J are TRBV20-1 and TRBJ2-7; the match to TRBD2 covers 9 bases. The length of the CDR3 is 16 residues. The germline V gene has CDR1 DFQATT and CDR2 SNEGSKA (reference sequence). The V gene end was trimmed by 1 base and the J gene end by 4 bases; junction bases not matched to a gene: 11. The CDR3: CSARGDQREEGYEQYF. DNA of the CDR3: TGCAGTGCTAGAGGGGACCAGCGGGAGGAGGGGTACGAGCAGTACTTC.

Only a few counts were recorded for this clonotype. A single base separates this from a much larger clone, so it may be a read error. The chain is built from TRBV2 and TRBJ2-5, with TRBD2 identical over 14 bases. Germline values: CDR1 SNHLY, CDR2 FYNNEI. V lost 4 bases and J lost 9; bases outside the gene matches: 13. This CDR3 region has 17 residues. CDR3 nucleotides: TGTGCCAGCAGTGCGCCGGGACTAGCGGGAGCGGGGGAGCCCCAGTACTTC. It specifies CASSAPGLAGAGEPQYF.

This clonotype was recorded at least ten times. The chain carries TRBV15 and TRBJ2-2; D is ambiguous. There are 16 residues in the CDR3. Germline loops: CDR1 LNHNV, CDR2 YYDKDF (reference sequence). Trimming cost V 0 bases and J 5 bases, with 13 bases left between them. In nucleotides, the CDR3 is TGTGCCACCAGCAGAGATTCCGACACCAGGACCGGGGAGCTGTTTTTT. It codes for CATSRDSDTRTGELFF. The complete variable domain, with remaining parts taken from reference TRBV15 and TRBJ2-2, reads DAMVIQNPRYQVTQFGKPVTLSCSQTLNHNVMYWYQQKSSQAPKLLFHYYDKDFNNEADTPDNFQSRRPNTSFCFLDIRSPGLGDTAMYLCATSRDSDTRTGELFFGEGSRLTVL.

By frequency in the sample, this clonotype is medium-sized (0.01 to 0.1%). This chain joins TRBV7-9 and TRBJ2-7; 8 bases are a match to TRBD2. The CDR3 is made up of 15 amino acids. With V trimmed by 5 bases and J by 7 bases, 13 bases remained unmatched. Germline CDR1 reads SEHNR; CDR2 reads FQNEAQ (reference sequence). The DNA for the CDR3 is TGTGCCAGCAGCCCCGGGGTAGCGGGAAATTGGGAGCAGTACTTC. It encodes CASSPGVAGNWEQYF.

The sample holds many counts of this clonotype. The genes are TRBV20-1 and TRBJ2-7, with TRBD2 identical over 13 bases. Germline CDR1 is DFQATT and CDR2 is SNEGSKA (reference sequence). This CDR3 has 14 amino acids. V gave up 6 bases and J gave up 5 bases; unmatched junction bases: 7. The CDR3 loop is CSARTSGRVDEQYF. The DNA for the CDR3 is TGCAGTGCCAGGACTAGCGGGAGAGTCGACGAGCAGTACTTC.

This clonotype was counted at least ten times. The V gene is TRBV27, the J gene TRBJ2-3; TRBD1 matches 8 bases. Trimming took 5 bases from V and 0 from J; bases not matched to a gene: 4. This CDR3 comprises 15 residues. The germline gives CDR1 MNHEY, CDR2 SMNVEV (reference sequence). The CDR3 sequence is CASSLRDRSTDTQYF. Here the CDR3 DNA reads TGTGCCAGCAGTCTTAGGGACAGGAGCACAGATACGCAGTATTTT.